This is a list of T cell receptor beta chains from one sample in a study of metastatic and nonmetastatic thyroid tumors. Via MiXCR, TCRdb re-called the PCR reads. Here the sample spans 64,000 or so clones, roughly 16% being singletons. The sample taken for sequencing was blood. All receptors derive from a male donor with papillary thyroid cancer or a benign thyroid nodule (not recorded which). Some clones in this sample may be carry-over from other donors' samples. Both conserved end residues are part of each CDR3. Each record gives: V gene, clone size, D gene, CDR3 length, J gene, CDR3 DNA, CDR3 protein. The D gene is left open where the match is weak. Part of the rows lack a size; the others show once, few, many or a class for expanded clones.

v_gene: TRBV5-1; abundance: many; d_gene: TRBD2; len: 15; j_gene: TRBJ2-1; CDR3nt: TGCGCCAGCAGCCCCCAATATGCTAGCGGGATGGGGCAGTTCTTC; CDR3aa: CASSPQYASGMGQFF
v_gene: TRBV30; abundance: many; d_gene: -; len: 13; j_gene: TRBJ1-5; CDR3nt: TGTGCCTGGAGTTTGGAGAGCAATCAGCCCCAGCATTTT; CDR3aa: CAWSLESNQPQHF
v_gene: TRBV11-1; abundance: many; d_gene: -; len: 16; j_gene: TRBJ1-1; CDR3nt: TGTGCCAGCAGCTTAGCGAGTGGGGGGGTCTACCCTGAAGCTTTCTTT; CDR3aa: CASSLASGGVYPEAFF
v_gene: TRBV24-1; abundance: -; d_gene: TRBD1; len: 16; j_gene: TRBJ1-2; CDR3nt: TGTGCCACCAGTTCCTCTTGGACAGGGGGTGACTATGGCTACACCTTC; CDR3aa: CATSSSWTGGDYGYTF
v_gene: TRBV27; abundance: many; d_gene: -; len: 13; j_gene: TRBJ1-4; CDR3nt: TGTGCCAGCAGGGGGGGCTTTTGGGAAAAACTGTTTTTT; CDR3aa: CASRGGFWEKLFF
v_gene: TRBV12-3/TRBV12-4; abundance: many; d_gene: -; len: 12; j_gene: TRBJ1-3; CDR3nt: TGTGCCAGCAGTTATTCCGGAAACACCATATATTTT; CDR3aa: CASSYSGNTIYF
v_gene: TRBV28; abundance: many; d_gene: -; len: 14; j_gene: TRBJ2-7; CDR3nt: TGTGCCAGCAGTTTGCAGGTGAGTAGCTACGAGCAGTACTTC; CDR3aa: CASSLQVSSYEQYF
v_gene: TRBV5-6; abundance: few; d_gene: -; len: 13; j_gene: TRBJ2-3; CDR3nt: TGTGCCACCTCCACCGGCAGGGCAGATACGCAGTATTTT; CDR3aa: CATSTGRADTQYF
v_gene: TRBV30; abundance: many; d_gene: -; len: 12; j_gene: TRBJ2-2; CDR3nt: TGTGCCTGGAGCCTTGGGGGCGGGGAGCTGTTTTTT; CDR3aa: CAWSLGGGELFF
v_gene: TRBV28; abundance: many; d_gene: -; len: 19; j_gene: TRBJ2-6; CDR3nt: TGTGCCAGCACCCTCACGGACACCTCCTCTAGCTCTGGGGCCAACGTCCTGACTTTC; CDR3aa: CASTLTDTSSSSGANVLTF
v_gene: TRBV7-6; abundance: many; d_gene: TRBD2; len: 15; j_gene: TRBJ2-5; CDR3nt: TGTGCCAGCAGCTTATCGGGGGGGGCCCAGGAGACCCAGTACTTC; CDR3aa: CASSLSGGAQETQYF
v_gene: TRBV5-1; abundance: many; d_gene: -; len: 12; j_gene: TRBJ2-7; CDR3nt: TGCGCCAGCAGCTTGACAGGGAACGAGCAGTACTTC; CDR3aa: CASSLTGNEQYF
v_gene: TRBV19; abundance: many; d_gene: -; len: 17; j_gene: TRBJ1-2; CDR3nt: TGTGCCAGTAGTACGGAAGGAGCACAATCCGGGGCGTATGGCTACACCTTC; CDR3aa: CASSTEGAQSGAYGYTF
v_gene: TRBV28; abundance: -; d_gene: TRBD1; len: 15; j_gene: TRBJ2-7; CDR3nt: TGTGCCAGCAGTACCAGGGACAGGGAGACCTACGAGCAGTACTTC; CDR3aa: CASSTRDRETYEQYF
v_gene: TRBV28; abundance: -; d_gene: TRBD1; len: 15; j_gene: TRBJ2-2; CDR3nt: TGTGCCAGCATTACCCATCAGACAGGGGCCTGGGAGCTGTTTTTT; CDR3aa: CASITHQTGAWELFF
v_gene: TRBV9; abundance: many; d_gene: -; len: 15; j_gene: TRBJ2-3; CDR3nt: TGTGCCAGCAGCCCTCGCAGGGGCTTCTCAGATACGCAGTATTTT; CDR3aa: CASSPRRGFSDTQYF
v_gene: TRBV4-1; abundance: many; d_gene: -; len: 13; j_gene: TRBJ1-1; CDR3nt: TGCGCCAGCAGCCAAGTTTGGGGTACTGAAGCTTTCTTT; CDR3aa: CASSQVWGTEAFF
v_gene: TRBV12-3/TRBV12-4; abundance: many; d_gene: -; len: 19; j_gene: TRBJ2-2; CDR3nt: TGTGCCAGCAGTCTACGCGCCTACGTACAGGGAGGGTCTTCCGGGGAGCTGTTTTTT; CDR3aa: CASSLRAYVQGGSSGELFF
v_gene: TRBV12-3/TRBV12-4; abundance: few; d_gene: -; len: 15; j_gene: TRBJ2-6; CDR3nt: TGTGCCAGCAGTCCTATCATCGGTGGGGCCAACGTCCTGACTTTC; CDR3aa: CASSPIIGGANVLTF
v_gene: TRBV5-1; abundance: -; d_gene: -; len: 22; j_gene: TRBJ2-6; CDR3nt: TGCGCCAGCAGCTCGCCGCACCTGTCTATGCCGCCCTCGTCCTCTGGGGCCAACGTCCTGACTTTC; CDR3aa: CASSSPHLSMPPSSSGANVLTF
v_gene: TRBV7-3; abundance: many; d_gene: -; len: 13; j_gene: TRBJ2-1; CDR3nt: TGTGCCAGCCGGGAAGGGCCCTACAATGAGCAGTTCTTC; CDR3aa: CASREGPYNEQFF
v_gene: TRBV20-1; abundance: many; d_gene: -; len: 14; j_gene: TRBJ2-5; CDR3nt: TGCAGTGCTGTAAGGACGGCCCAGCAGGAGACCCAGTACTTC; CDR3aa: CSAVRTAQQETQYF
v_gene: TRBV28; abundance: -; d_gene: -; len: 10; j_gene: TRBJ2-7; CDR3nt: TGTGCCAGCAGTTATGGCGAGCAGTACTTC; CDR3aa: CASSYGEQYF
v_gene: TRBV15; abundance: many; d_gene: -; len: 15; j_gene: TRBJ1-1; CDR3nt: TGTGCCACCAGCAGAGTTCAGGGGTTGAACACTGAAGCTTTCTTT; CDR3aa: CATSRVQGLNTEAFF
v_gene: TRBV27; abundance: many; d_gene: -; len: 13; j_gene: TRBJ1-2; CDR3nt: TGTGCCAGCAGTTATGGTCAGGGTGGTGGCTACACCTTC; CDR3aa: CASSYGQGGGYTF
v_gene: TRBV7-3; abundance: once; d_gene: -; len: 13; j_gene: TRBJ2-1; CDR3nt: TGTGCCAGCAGCTTTGGGGTTGACAATGAGCAGTTCTTC; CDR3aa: CASSFGVDNEQFF
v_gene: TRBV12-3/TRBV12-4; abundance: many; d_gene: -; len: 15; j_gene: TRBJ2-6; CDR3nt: TGTGCCACCGGCGACGGGGGTTCAGGGGCCAACGTCCTGACTTTC; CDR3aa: CATGDGGSGANVLTF
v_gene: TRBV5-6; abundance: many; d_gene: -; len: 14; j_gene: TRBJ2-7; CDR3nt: TGTGCCAGCAGCTTGGAGTTGGGCTCCTACGAGCAGTACTTC; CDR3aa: CASSLELGSYEQYF
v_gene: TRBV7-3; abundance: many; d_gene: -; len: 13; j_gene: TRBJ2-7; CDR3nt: TGTGCCAGCAGCTTGGCCGACTCCTACGAGCAGTACTTC; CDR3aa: CASSLADSYEQYF
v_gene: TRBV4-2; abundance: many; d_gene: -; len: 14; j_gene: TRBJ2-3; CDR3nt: TGTGCCAGCCGAGGGGGACTCGACACAGATACGCAGTATTTT; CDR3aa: CASRGGLDTDTQYF
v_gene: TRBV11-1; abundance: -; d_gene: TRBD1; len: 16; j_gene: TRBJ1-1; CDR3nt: TGTGCCAGCAGCTTCCCGGCAGGGGGTTTTAACACTGAAGCTTTCTTT; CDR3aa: CASSFPAGGFNTEAFF
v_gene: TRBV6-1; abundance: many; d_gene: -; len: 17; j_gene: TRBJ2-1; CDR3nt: TGTGCCAGCAGTGACGTGGGGCGATCGGGGTCGGGCAATGAGCAGTTCTTC; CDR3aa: CASSDVGRSGSGNEQFF
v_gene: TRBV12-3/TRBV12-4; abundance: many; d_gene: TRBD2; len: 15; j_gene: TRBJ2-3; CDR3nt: TGTGCCAGCAGTTTCCGGGCTAGCGGATCAGATACGCAGTATTTT; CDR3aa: CASSFRASGSDTQYF